The 9 T cell receptor beta chains reported below all come from one sample, sequenced in a study of control samples from healthy donors and cancer patients. The protocol was immunoSEQ multiplex PCR, while the TCRdb copy is restricted to in-frame clones and leaves out a portion. The table includes some 120,000 clones, 89% detected once. Sequencing was performed on blood. These receptors were collected from a man aged 50 to 59 in good health.

The chain combines TRBV9 with TRBJ2-7, with TRBD2 matching 12 bases. V shed 0 bases, J shed 2 bases, and the junction held 12 bases outside the gene matches. CDR3 length: 19 residues. Germline V gene data show CDR1 as SGDLS and CDR2 as YYNGEE. The chain's CDR3 is CASSVALTLAGGRPYEQYF. The DNA of the CDR3 is TGTGCCAGCAGCGTAGCGTTGACGCTAGCGGGGGGGCGACCCTACGAGCAGTACTTC.

This chain connects TRBV5-1 to TRBJ1-2; tentative D call: TRBD1 (6 bases). From germline, CDR1 is SGHRS and CDR2 YFSETQ. Trimming shortened V by 0 bases and J by 2 bases, and 11 bases separated the two germline ends. This CDR3 spans 15 amino acids. CDR3 coding DNA: TGCGCCAGCAGCTTGGGGGGGGGCGAGAACTATGGCTACACCTTC. It encodes CASSLGGGENYGYTF. The full variable domain, in which reference TRBV5-1 and TRBJ1-2 provide the parts outside the CDR3, is KAGVTQTPRYLIKTRGQQVTLSCSPISGHRSVSWYQQTPGQGLQFLFEYFSETQRNKGNFPGRFSGRQFSNSRSEMNVSTLELGDSALYLCASSLGGGENYGYTFGSGTRLTVV.

This clone was recorded once. J is TRBJ1-5 and V is TRBV27; possibly TRBD1 for D (6 bases). Trimming left V 10 bases short and J 2 bases short, with 18 bases between. This CDR3 contains 15 residues. Looked up from germline, CDR1 is MNHEY and CDR2 is SMNVEV (reference sequence). The CDR3 DNA reads TGTGCCACCCCGTGGGGGGGGCCGGGCAATCAGCCCCAGCATTTT. It encodes CATPWGGPGNQPQHF.

The V call is TRBV3-1 (or the pseudogene TRBV3-2), the J call TRBJ2-5; 10 nucleotides agree with TRBD1. Germline CDR1 LGHDT, CDR2 YNNKEL (reference sequence). The CDR3 covers 16 residues. V was pared by 5 bases and J by 2 bases, with 8 bases of the junction left unmatched. The CDR3 region has the DNA TGTGCCAGCAGCGCCCGGGACAGGGGTACTCAAGAGACCCAGTACTTC. Protein product: CASSARDRGTQETQYF.

The CDR3 DNA reads TGTGCCAGTAGCCAGGGTGTAAGTGGCTACACCTTC. Protein sequence: CASSQGVSGYTF. V is TRBV19 and J is TRBJ1-2; tentative D call: TRBD1 (5 bases). The CDR3 has 12 amino acids. The germline V gene encodes CDR1 LNHDA and CDR2 SQIVND (reference sequence). V dropped 6 bases and J dropped 7 bases, with 12 bases sitting between them.

This sequence joins TRBV5-4 and TRBJ1-1; no firm D call. CDR3 length equals 12 residues. Trimming left V 2 bases short and J 3 bases short, with 5 bases between. Germline V lookup: CDR1 SGHNT, CDR2 YYREEE (reference sequence). CDR3 region: CASSLDDTEAFF. In DNA, the CDR3 is TGTGCCAGCAGCTTAGATGACACTGAAGCTTTCTTT. The entire variable domain, with the rest obtained from reference TRBV5-4 and TRBJ1-1, is as follows: ETGVTQSPTHLIKTRGQQVTLRCSSQSGHNTVSWYQQALGQGPQFIFQYYREEENGRGNFPPRFSGLQFPNYSSELNVNALELDDSALYLCASSLDDTEAFFGQGTRLTVV.

V gene TRBV7-2 combines with J gene TRBJ2-2; 10 bases line up with TRBD1. The CDR3 is 16 residues long. CDR1 and CDR2 from the germline V gene are SGHTA and FQGNSA. V gave up 5 bases and J gave up 6 bases; unmatched junction bases: 9. The CDR3: CASSVTLDRGAGELFF. The CDR3 region has the DNA TGTGCCAGCAGCGTAACCCTGGACAGGGGGGCCGGGGAGCTGTTTTTT.

For this clone: The sample holds other DNA sequences that translate to the same CDR3. The chain combines TRBV5-5 with TRBJ2-1, with 7 bases matching TRBD1. With V trimmed by 0 bases and J by 0 bases, 0 bases remained unmatched. The CDR3 sequence is 15 residues long. CDR1 and CDR2 from the germline V gene are SGHKS and YYEKEE (reference sequence). The CDR3 is CASSLGQGSYNEQFF. Here the CDR3 DNA reads TGTGCCAGCAGCTTGGGACAGGGCTCCTACAATGAGCAGTTCTTC. The variable domain in full, completed from reference TRBV5-5 and TRBJ2-1, reads DAGVTQSPTHLIKTRGQQVTLRCSPISGHKSVSWYQQVLGQGPQFIFQYYEKEERGRGNFPDRFSARQFPNYSSELNVNALLLGDSALYLCASSLGQGSYNEQFFGPGTRLTVL.

The chain is built from TRBV30 and TRBJ1-1, with D perhaps TRBD1 (6 bases). Trimming removed 0 bases from V and 5 bases from J, with 13 bases in between. Germline V CDR1 and CDR2: GTSNPN, SVGIG (reference sequence). CDR3 length equals 14 residues. CDR3 sequence: CAWSVHRDGTEAFF. The DNA for the CDR3 is TGTGCCTGGAGTGTACACAGGGATGGGACTGAAGCTTTCTTT.